Listed here is a single TCR beta chain. This sample is part of a study of blood T cell repertoires in COVID-19. Study-level background: The United States, Italy and Spain were the sources of the acute and convalescent COVID-19 samples.

There are 21 residues in the CDR3. Trimming took 2 bases from V and 1 from J; bases not matched to a gene: 17. CDR1 is SGHVS, CDR2 FNYEAQ, per germline. Those who participated ranged in age from about 18 to 89 years and resided in 24 US areas. The assay was immunoSEQ multiplex PCR, and TCRdb's table has in-frame clones only and misses some. The repertoire holds about 280,000 clones, with around 85% as singletons. This sequence originates from a woman aged 45-65 years who had recovered from COVID-19. Source material: PBMCs or T cells enriched from blood (not recorded which). This sequence joins TRBV7-6 and TRBJ2-1; 10 bases align to TRBD2. DNA of the CDR3: TGTGCCAGCAGCTTATACGTTAGCGTAGCGGGGGGAATTGGGTCCTACAATGAGCAGTTCTTC. Protein: CASSLYVSVAGGIGSYNEQFF.